This T cell receptor beta chain appears in the sequencing data of a study of identical twins. Germline assignment: CDR1 SQVTM and CDR2 ANQGSEA. This CDR3 has 14 residues. V shed 4 bases and J shed 1 base, with 12 bases lying between them. This clonotype has only a few counts. Its cognate antigen is unknown. Study results and limitations: In zero-insertion analyses, partial confounding could arise from invariant MAIT and iNKT cells. Within cord blood, abundant beta clonotypes carried fewer insertions, but memory repertoires showed no such trend.

Healthy Caucasian individuals made up all the donors. TCRdb analysed the 5' RACE reads with MiXCR anew, one entry per CDR3 protein. The sample has about 900,000 distinct CDR3 sequences; 9% to 15% are singletons. These data are also associated with another study on yellow fever vaccine responses in identical twins. That source adds: Twins' T cell vaccine responses reportedly looked partly convergent, partly personalized.

The J gene is TRBJ2-3, the V gene TRBV29-1; the D is unclear. The sequenced sample consisted of PBMCs. The sequence came from a woman aged 18-35 years in good health. Written as DNA, the CDR3 is TGCAGCGTTGGTTTGGGCGGTCGCACAGATACGCAGTATTTT. It yields the protein CSVGLGGRTDTQYF.